What follows are 18 T cell receptor beta chains derived from one specimen sequenced in a study of vaccination effects on CD4 cells after COVID-19. Expansion with viral peptide pools was applied to antigen-specific CD4+ T cells by the ViraFEST assay prior to sequencing. A roughly 10-day culture period preceded the isolation of CD4+ T cells. Vaccinated participants had no history of SARS-CoV-2 infection and tested negative for nucleocapsid antibodies. Measured with immunoSEQ multiplex PCR; TCRdb has only the in-frame clones, and not every one. The sample shows 25,000 to 30,000 clones, roughly 74% of them seen only once. These receptors' targets are unknown. The sequences come from CD4+ T cells from PBMCs cultured with HCoV-NL63 spike peptides, collected before COVID-19 vaccination. These receptors all come from a human donor who received a COVID-19 vaccine.

This chain uses TRBV13 with TRBJ2-7; TRBD2 matches 8 bases. Losses at the gene ends were 0 bases for V and 7 bases for J; bases not matched to a gene: 17. This CDR3 comprises 18 residues. The germline V gene has CDR1 PRHDT and CDR2 FYEKMQ (reference sequence). CDR3 in amino acids: CASSLGFGISGSGDEQYF. The CDR3 coding sequence is TGTGCCAGCAGCTTAGGCTTTGGTATCAGCGGGAGTGGGGATGAGCAGTACTTC. Variable domain in full (rest from reference TRBV13 and TRBJ2-7): AAGVIQSPRHLIKEKRETATLKCYPIPRHDTVYWYQQGPGQDPQFLISFYEKMQSDKGSIPDRFSAQQFSDYHSELNMSSLELGDSALYFCASSLGFGISGSGDEQYFGPGTRLTVT.

The chain couples TRBV2 to TRBJ1-4, with TRBD1 as a possible D gene (6 bases). Trimming removed 3 bases at V and 3 bases at J, with 11 bases between. The CDR3 contains 15 residues. CDR1 SNHLY and CDR2 FYNNEI come from the germline V gene. CDR3 coding DNA: TGTGCCAGCAGTGACCAGGGGAACCCTAATGAAAAACTGTTTTTT. Residues: CASSDQGNPNEKLFF.

The chain is built from TRBV10-3 and TRBJ2-1; 15 bases are a match to TRBD2. Germline V gives CDR1 ENHRY, CDR2 SYGVKD. This CDR3 has 16 residues. With 0 bases clipped from V and 7 bases from J, the junction kept 1 base outside the gene matches. The chain's CDR3 is CAISESGLAGGNEQFF. CDR3 bases: TGTGCCATCAGTGAGTCGGGACTAGCGGGAGGTAATGAGCAGTTCTTC.

This clone showed up just once. The V and J genes are TRBV28 and TRBJ1-2, with D possibly TRBD1 on 6 matching bases. V lost 1 base, J lost 7 bases, and 16 bases lay in between. Germline CDR1 is MDHEN and CDR2 is SYDVKM. CDR3 length equals 15 residues. CDR3 DNA: TGTGCCAGCAGTTTATTCGCCCGCCAGGGGAGTGGCTACACCTTC. Translated: CASSLFARQGSGYTF.

The chain joins TRBV30 to TRBJ2-5, with TRBD1 identical over 9 bases. CDR1 is GTSNPN, CDR2 SVGIG, per germline (reference sequence). The CDR3 runs to 15 residues. With 2 bases clipped from V and 0 bases from J, the junction kept 4 bases outside the gene matches. CDR3 coding DNA: TGTGCCTGGAGTACAGGGGGCACTTACCAAGAGACCCAGTACTTC. It is translated as CAWSTGGTYQETQYF.

The CDR3 region is CASSLRGIRLGEQYF. The DNA for the CDR3 is TGTGCCAGCAGCCTAAGGGGGATACGTTTGGGCGAGCAGTACTTC. This chain links TRBV7-2 with TRBJ2-7, with D possibly matching TRBD1 (6 bases). The germline V and J ends were trimmed by 5 bases and 6 bases, with 20 bases remaining between them. This CDR3 has 15 residues. Germline V gives CDR1 SGHTA, CDR2 FQGNSA.

The chain employs TRBV28 and TRBJ1-4; TRBD1 matches 8 bases. This CDR3 is built from 15 residues. CDR1 is MDHEN and CDR2 is SYDVKM in the germline V gene. Unmatched junction bases numbered 3, after V lost 2 bases and J lost 4 bases. In DNA form, the CDR3 reads TGTGCCAGCAGTTTAATGGACAGGGATAATGAAAAACTGTTTTTT. As protein: CASSLMDRDNEKLFF.

This chain connects TRBV27 to TRBJ2-5; 10 bases line up with TRBD2. The germline gives CDR1 MNHEY, CDR2 SMNVEV (reference sequence). After removal of 5 bases from V and 2 bases from J, the junction contained 8 bases not matched to a gene. The CDR3 is 16 amino acids. CDR3 nucleotides: TGTGCCAGCAGTCATCTGCTAGCGGGGGAGCAAGAGACCCAGTACTTC. Translating it yields CASSHLLAGEQETQYF.

This clone was picked up a small number of times. The V gene is TRBV30, the J gene TRBJ2-7; 8 bases map to TRBD2. This CDR3 is 16 amino acids long. Trimming at V came to 4 bases and at J to 5 bases, leaving 16 bases not matched to a gene. Germline CDR1 and CDR2: GTSNPN and SVGIG (reference sequence). The CDR3 coding sequence is TGTGCCTGGAAGAAGGTGAGCGGGAGATCGGTCCACGAGCAGTACTTC. This gives the protein CAWKKVSGRSVHEQYF. Using reference TRBV30 and TRBJ2-7 for the parts outside the CDR3, the full variable domain is SQTIHQWPATLVQPVGSPLSLECTVEGTSNPNLYWYRQAAGRGLQLLFYSVGIGQISSEVPQNLSASRPQDRQFILSSKKLLLSDSGFYLCAWKKVSGRSVHEQYFGPGTRLTVT.

This clone was counted once. The chain combines TRBV5-4 with TRBJ1-4; the D gene is possibly TRBD1 (5 bases). Germline CDR1 reads SGHNT; CDR2 reads YYREEE (reference sequence). The ends were cut back, 4 bases at V and 3 bases at J, with 10 bases in the middle. The CDR3 loop spans 14 amino acids. The CDR3 loop is CASSRGGANEKLFF. The CDR3 DNA reads TGTGCCAGCAGCCGGGGGGGGGCTAATGAAAAACTGTTTTTT.

This clone was recorded a few times. V usage is TRBV6-4 and J usage is TRBJ1-5, with unresolved D. The CDR3 totals 17 residues. The germline V gene encodes CDR1 MRHNA and CDR2 SNTAGT. The V end lost 0 bases, the J end lost 5 bases, and 17 bases lay between the germline ends. CDR3 nucleotide sequence: TGTGCCAGCAGTGACTCCGATCGAAGCTTACTGGATCAGCCCCAGCATTTT. Protein sequence: CASSDSDRSLLDQPQHF.

A few counts support this clone. V gene TRBV19 combines with J gene TRBJ2-2; possible D gene TRBD1, 6 bases. Trimming shortened V by 5 bases and J by 5 bases, and 12 bases separated the two germline ends. Germline assignment: CDR1 LNHDA and CDR2 SQIVND (reference sequence). The CDR3 runs 14 residues. The CDR3 reads CASSFSRGTGELFF. The DNA of the CDR3 is TGTGCCAGTAGTTTCTCCAGGGGAACCGGGGAGCTGTTTTTT.

The chain has TRBV5-1 and TRBJ2-1, with 10 bases aligning to TRBD1. The junction had 1 base not matched to a gene; V was cut back by 3 bases and J by 7 bases. The germline V gene encodes CDR1 SGHRS and CDR2 YFSETQ. The CDR3 extends over 13 amino acids. The CDR3 DNA reads TGCGCCAGCAGCTCGGACAGGGGGAATGAGCAGTTCTTC. The encoded protein is CASSSDRGNEQFF.

This chain joins TRBV5-8 and TRBJ2-7; D is uncertain. CDR3 length equals 15 residues. Trimming took 5 bases from V and 0 from J, leaving 15 bases between them. Germline CDR1 SGHTS, CDR2 YDEGEE. CDR3: CASRPTGRYSYEQYF. DNA for the CDR3: TGTGCCAGCAGACCGACCGGCCGGTACTCCTACGAGCAGTACTTC.

This chain uses TRBV6-1 with TRBJ1-5, with D maybe TRBD1 (6 bases). V gave up 2 bases and J gave up 3 bases, with 14 bases separating them. The CDR3 contains 16 residues. Germline V CDR1 and CDR2: MNHNS, SASEGT. CDR3 amino acids: CASSERYRVNNQPQHF. DNA of the CDR3: TGTGCCAGCAGTGAAAGGTACAGGGTAAACAATCAGCCCCAGCATTTT.

This clone was observed a handful of times. V and J are TRBV19 and TRBJ1-5; a possible D gene is TRBD1 (6 bases). Per the germline V gene, CDR1 is LNHDA and CDR2 is SQIVND (reference sequence). V gave up 5 bases and J gave up 4 bases, with 21 bases separating them. The CDR3 is made up of 17 amino acids. In nucleotides, the CDR3 is TGTGCCAGTAGTCCAGCACCAACAGGGATACAGAATCAGCCCCAGCATTTT. It specifies CASSPAPTGIQNQPQHF.

The V and J genes are TRBV6-1 and TRBJ2-5; 8 nucleotides match TRBD1. The junction had 6 bases not matched to a gene; V was cut back by 3 bases and J by 3 bases. CDR3 length: 15 residues. CDR1 is MNHNS and CDR2 is SASEGT in the germline V gene. The DNA of the CDR3 is TGTGCCAGCAGTGACCGGGGGACAGGAAAAGAGACCCAGTACTTC. Its protein product is CASSDRGTGKETQYF.

This clone was seen a few times. The chain has TRBV5-1 and TRBJ1-4; a weak D match, TRBD1 (5 bases). Germline V CDR1 and CDR2: SGHRS, YFSETQ. V was pared by 3 bases and J by 8 bases, with 23 bases between. This CDR3 is 17 amino acids long. The CDR3 DNA reads TGCGCCAGCAGCTCCGATCTTAGTGCGGGGGTTGGAGAAAAACTGTTTTTT. Residues: CASSSDLSAGVGEKLFF.